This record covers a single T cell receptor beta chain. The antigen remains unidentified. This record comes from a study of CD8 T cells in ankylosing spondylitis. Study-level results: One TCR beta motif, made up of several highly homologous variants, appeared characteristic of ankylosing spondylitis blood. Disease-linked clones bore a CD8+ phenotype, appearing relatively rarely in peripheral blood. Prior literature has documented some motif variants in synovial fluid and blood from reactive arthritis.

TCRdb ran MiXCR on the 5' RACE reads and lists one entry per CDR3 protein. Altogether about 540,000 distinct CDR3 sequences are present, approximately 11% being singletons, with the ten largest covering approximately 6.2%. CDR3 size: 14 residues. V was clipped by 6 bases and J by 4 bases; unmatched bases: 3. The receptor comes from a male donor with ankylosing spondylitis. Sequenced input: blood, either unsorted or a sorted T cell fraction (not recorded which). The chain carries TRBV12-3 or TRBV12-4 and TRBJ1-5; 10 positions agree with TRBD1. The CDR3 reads CASRRDRGNQPQHF. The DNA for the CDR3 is TGTGCCAGCAGAAGGGACAGGGGTAATCAGCCCCAGCATTTT.